These 12 T cell receptor beta chains share one sample of origin, sequenced in a study of T cell responses to AZD1222 COVID-19 vaccine. Sequencing used immunoSEQ multiplex PCR; TCRdb keeps in-frame clones, though not all of them. Among roughly 91,000 clones, 70% to 90% were seen once, and the ten largest hold roughly 2.9%. Here the sequenced sample was peripheral blood, taken on day 0 of AZD1222 vaccination. These receptors all come from an adult in good health.

The CDR3 DNA reads as TGTGCCAGTACCGACCTTCTTCTCGGGCAGCCCCAGCATTTT. Its protein is CASTDLLLGQPQHF. V gene TRBV19 combines with J gene TRBJ1-5; D uncertain. Germline CDR1 is LNHDA and CDR2 is SQIVND (reference sequence). Trimming took off 7 bases at V and 7 bases at J, with 17 bases between the two ends. The CDR3 has 14 amino acids.

The chain is built from TRBV18 and TRBJ2-2; tentatively, D is TRBD1 or TRBD2 (5 bases each). In germline, CDR1 is KGHSH, CDR2 LQKENI. This CDR3 comprises 16 residues. V shed 2 bases and J shed 2 bases, with 12 bases lying between them. In DNA, the CDR3 is TGTGCCAGCTCACCAGGGGGACGGATTAACACCGGGGAGCTGTTTTTT. It translates to CASSPGGRINTGELFF.

This clone was seen a few times. CDR3 sequence (DNA): TGTGCCAGTAGTCGCCACTCCAATGCCGAGGGACGGTATGGCTACACCTTC. Encoded protein: CASSRHSNAEGRYGYTF. The V call is TRBV19, the J call TRBJ1-2, with D perhaps matching TRBD1 (5 bases). This CDR3 contains 17 residues. Trimming took 5 bases from V and 5 from J, leaving 24 bases between them. Germline-derived CDR1 and CDR2 are LNHDA and SQIVND (reference sequence). Using reference TRBV19 and TRBJ1-2 for the parts outside the CDR3, the full variable domain is DGGITQSPKYLFRKEGQNVTLSCEQNLNHDAMYWYRQDPGQGLRLIYYSQIVNDFQKGDIAEGYSVSREKKESFPLTVTSAQKNPTAFYLCASSRHSNAEGRYGYTFGSGTRLTVV.

This sequence joins TRBV6-5 and TRBJ1-5, with TRBD1 identical over 7 bases. Germline CDR1 and CDR2: MNHEY and SVGAGI. V trimming: 2 bases; J trimming: 6 bases; junction bases outside the gene matches: 4. There are 14 residues in the CDR3. CDR3 protein: CASSYGGGGQPQHF. The CDR3 DNA sequence: TGTGCCAGCAGTTACGGAGGGGGCGGTCAGCCCCAGCATTTT.

V usage is TRBV21-1 and J usage is TRBJ2-7; the table's D call TRBD1 went unverified against the DNA. TRBV21-1 is a listed pseudogene. CDR3 length: 18 residues. In DNA form, the CDR3 reads TGTGCCAGTTGGAGTGTCCGGGACAGGGGGTTTAGTTTCTACGAGCAGTACGTC. Translation gives CASWSVRDRGFSFYEQYV.

In regard to this clone: Germline is not matched at one junction end, which may reflect a read error. V usage is TRBV5-1 and J usage is TRBJ1-1, with D maybe TRBD1 (5 bases). The CDR3 loop spans 14 amino acids. CDR1 and CDR2 (germline): SGHRS, YFSETQ. DNA of the CDR3: TGTGCCAGCAGCTTGGTGGGGGTTCCCACTGAAGCTTTCTTT. The encoded protein is CASSLVGVPTEAFF. The full variable domain, completed using reference TRBV5-1 and TRBJ1-1, is KAGVTQTPRYLIKTRGQQVTLSCSPISGHRSVSWYQQTPGQGLQFLFEYFSETQRNKGNFPGRFSGRQFSNSRSEMNVSTLELGDSALYLCASSLVGVPTEAFFGQGTRLTVV.

The rearrangement links TRBV6-5 to TRBJ2-3; D may match TRBD1 or TRBD2 (5 bases each). Per the germline V gene, CDR1 is MNHEY and CDR2 is SVGAGI. The CDR3 length is 16 residues. V lost 2 bases to trimming and J lost 5 bases, with 17 bases between them. The CDR3 bases are TGTGCCAGCAGTTACGGTTCGGGGCTTCGGATAGATACGCAGTATTTT. As protein: CASSYGSGLRIDTQYF.

The genes are TRBV2 and TRBJ1-5; D call uncertain. The germline V gene encodes CDR1 SNHLY and CDR2 FYNNEI. CDR3 length: 11 residues. The V and J ends lost 6 bases and 11 bases respectively, with 11 bases between them. In nucleotides, the CDR3 is TGTGCCAGCAGCCTCAGTAGAACCCAGCATTTT. Its translation: CASSLSRTQHF.

V usage is TRBV5-1 and J usage is TRBJ2-5; D is ambiguous. The germline V gene has CDR1 SGHRS and CDR2 YFSETQ. Trimming removed 7 bases at V and 5 bases at J, with 12 bases between. The CDR3 runs to 12 residues. CDR3 residues: CASSLLEETQYF. The CDR3 region has the DNA TGCGCCAGCTCCCTGTTGGAGGAGACCCAGTACTTC.

The chain recombines TRBV9 with TRBJ1-2, with D perhaps TRBD1 (6 bases). Looked up from germline, CDR1 is SGDLS and CDR2 is YYNGEE. Trimming stripped 0 bases from V and 6 bases from J, with 18 bases between. The CDR3 contains 16 residues. Here the CDR3 DNA reads TGTGCCAGCAGCGTAGAGGGCGGGGGGCGAGGAGATGGCTACACCTTC. Protein: CASSVEGGGRGDGYTF.

The CDR3 loop reads CASSEAGGTNEKLFF. DNA of the CDR3: TGTGCCAGCAGTGAAGCAGGGGGTACTAATGAAAAACTGTTTTTT. The chain employs TRBV6-1 and TRBJ1-4; possible D gene TRBD1, 6 bases. This CDR3 spans 15 amino acids. Trimming cost V 0 bases and J 2 bases, with 7 bases left between them. Germline CDR1 MNHNS, CDR2 SASEGT.

The rearrangement links TRBV4-3 to TRBJ2-1; D may be TRBD2 (6 bases). Trimming cost V 9 bases and J 0 bases, with 15 bases left between them. The CDR3 runs to 15 residues. The germline V gene encodes CDR1 LGHNA and CDR2 YSLEER. The CDR3 nucleotides are TGCGCCAGGGATACCCGGGGGAGCTCCTACAATGAGCAGTTCTTC. Residues: CARDTRGSSYNEQFF.